These 10 T cell receptor beta chains were all obtained from the same sample, sequenced in a study of T cells in Graves' hyperthyroidism and ophthalmopathy (dated 2019 in TCRdb). Libraries came from multiplex PCR. TCRdb shows the sequencer as Illumina HiSeq 2000. The TCR beta CDR3 regions were amplified from the RNA transcripts. A first-round RT-PCR of the TCR CDR3 used the HTBI primer set with the Qiagen OneStep RT-PCR kit. TCRdb ran its own pipeline on the public reads, namely fastp trimming at Q25 and MiXCR clone calling, and kept in-frame beta chains. Each CDR3 protein appears once, grouped with its most common genes and DNA. The sample table holds some 700,000 distinct CDR3 sequences, of which around a sixth were seen once. About 16% of the sample is in the top ten clones. The sequenced material came from blood. The receptors derive from a man aged 50-60 years with Graves' hyperthyroidism.

About this clonotype itself: No conserved phenylalanine or tryptophan is present at the end of the CDR3, so a read error is the likely explanation. Here the CDR3 DNA reads TGCGCCAGCAGCCAAACAGGGATGAACACTGAAGCTTTCCTT. This gives the protein CASSQTGMNTEAFL. This sequence joins TRBV4-1 and TRBJ1-1; TRBD1 might be the D (6 bases). In germline, CDR1 is MGHRA, CDR2 YSYEKL. The CDR3 consists of 14 residues. V dropped 2 bases and J dropped 0 bases, with 7 bases sitting between them.

This clonotype was detected ten times or more. The chain couples TRBV2 to TRBJ2-1; 9 bases align to TRBD1. The CDR3 is 17 amino acids. In germline, CDR1 is SNHLY, CDR2 FYNNEI. The ends lost 4 bases at V and 5 bases at J; junction bases unmatched: 12. The CDR3: CASSGRDRESGDNEQFF. The CDR3 bases are TGTGCCAGCAGTGGCCGGGACAGGGAATCCGGGGACAATGAGCAGTTCTTC.

This clonotype was observed a handful of times. The J gene is TRBJ2-1, the V gene TRBV9; the match to TRBD1 covers 9 bases. The CDR3 totals 15 residues. With V trimmed by 4 bases and J by 3 bases, 5 bases remained unmatched. In germline, CDR1 is SGDLS, CDR2 YYNGEE. CDR3 sequence: CASSPQGAVYNEQFF. CDR3 DNA sequence: TGTGCCAGCAGCCCACAGGGGGCAGTCTACAATGAGCAGTTCTTC.

In its sample, this clonotype was seen many times. The chain is built from TRBV30 and TRBJ1-6, with 8 positions matching TRBD1. The germline gives CDR1 GTSNPN, CDR2 SVGIG (reference sequence). CDR3 length equals 17 residues. V dropped 4 bases and J dropped 10; count of bases not matched to a gene: 18. CDR3 residues: CAWIRMPSDRGWSPLHF. CDR3 DNA sequence: TGTGCCTGGATCCGCATGCCCTCCGACAGGGGCTGGTCACCCCTCCACTTT.

CDR3: CASSQRTGGGEQYF. Written as DNA, the CDR3 is TGTGCCAGCAGCCAAAGGACAGGGGGCGGCGAGCAGTACTTC. This chain connects TRBV3-1 to TRBJ2-7, with 11 positions matching TRBD1. This CDR3 region has 14 residues. Germline assignment: CDR1 LGHDT and CDR2 YNNKEL (reference sequence). V lost 2 bases and J lost 6; bases outside the gene matches: 3.

J is TRBJ2-3 and V is TRBV19; 10 bases are a match to TRBD2. CDR3 length: 15 residues. The germline V gene has CDR1 LNHDA and CDR2 SQIVND (reference sequence). V was pared by 3 bases and J by 1 base, with 1 base of the junction left unmatched. DNA for the CDR3: TGTGCCAGTAGTATCCTAGCGGGAGGCACAGATACGCAGTATTTT. This encodes CASSILAGGTDTQYF.

This chain connects TRBV20-1 to TRBJ2-7; tentatively, D is TRBD1 or TRBD2 (5 bases each). V was shortened by 4 bases and J by 4 bases, with 17 bases between the two germline ends. CDR3 length: 14 residues. Looked up from germline, CDR1 is DFQATT and CDR2 is SNEGSKA (reference sequence). The DNA for the CDR3 is TGCAGTGCTACCCCTGGGGGTAGTAGGTACGAGCAGTACTTC. It encodes CSATPGGSRYEQYF.

Ten or more counts support this clonotype. The chain joins TRBV13 to TRBJ1-1; D is perhaps TRBD1 (6 bases). Trimming removed 3 bases from V and 4 bases from J, with 12 bases in between. The CDR3 has 14 residues. Germline V gene lookup returns CDR1 PRHDT and CDR2 FYEKMQ (reference sequence). The CDR3 loop is CASSFKTGSTEAFF. Here the CDR3 DNA reads TGTGCCAGCAGCTTTAAGACAGGCAGCACTGAAGCTTTCTTT.

This clonotype was seen repeatedly, ten times or more. This chain joins TRBV24-1 and TRBJ1-5, with 7 bases fitting TRBD1. V shed 7 bases and J 6 bases; nucleotides not matched to a gene: 8. Germline V CDR1 and CDR2: KGHDR, SFDVKD. The CDR3 has 14 amino acids. The CDR3 is CATSPGQVGQPQHF. As DNA, the CDR3 is TGTGCCACCAGCCCCGGACAGGTTGGTCAGCCCCAGCATTTT.

The rearrangement links TRBV18 to TRBJ2-1; weak D call: TRBD2 (5 bases). CDR1 KGHSH and CDR2 LQKENI come from the germline V gene. The CDR3 is made up of 15 amino acids. The V gene lost 3 bases and the J gene lost 3 bases, with 12 bases spanning the gap. In DNA, the CDR3 is TGTGCCAGCTCACCGGCGGGCGCGGTCTACAATGAGCAGTTCTTC. Translating it yields CASSPAGAVYNEQFF.